The source of this T cell receptor beta chain is a study of tumour-infiltrating T cells in Burkitt lymphoma. Study background: Productive clonality predicted overall and progression-free survival.

The sample holds one count of this clone. Using immunoSEQ multiplex PCR, the repertoire was profiled, and TCRdb retains in-frame clones only, with some absent. The sample carries about 16,000 clones, around four fifths recorded once. The specimen was tumor tissue. The receptor's source is a human donor with diffuse large B-cell lymphoma.

CDR3 DNA sequence: TGTGCCAGCAGTTTAACGGGCCAACCTTACAATGAGCAGTTCTTC. Protein sequence: CASSLTGQPYNEQFF. This chain joins TRBV27 and TRBJ2-1; D call uncertain. CDR1 is MNHEY and CDR2 is SMNVEV in the germline V gene (reference sequence). With 2 bases removed from V and 4 bases from J, the gap between germline ends came to 12 bases. The CDR3 is made up of 15 amino acids.